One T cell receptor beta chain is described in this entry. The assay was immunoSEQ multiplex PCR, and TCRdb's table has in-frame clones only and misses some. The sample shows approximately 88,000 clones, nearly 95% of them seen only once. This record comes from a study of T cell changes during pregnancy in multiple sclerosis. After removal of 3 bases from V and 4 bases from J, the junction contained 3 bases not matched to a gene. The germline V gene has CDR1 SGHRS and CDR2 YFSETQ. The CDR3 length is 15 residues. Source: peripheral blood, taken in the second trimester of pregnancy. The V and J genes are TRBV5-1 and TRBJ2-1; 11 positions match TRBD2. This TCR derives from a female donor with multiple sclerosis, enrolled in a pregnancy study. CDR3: CASSYRLAGYNEQFF. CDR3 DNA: TGCGCCAGCAGCTACCGACTAGCGGGGTACAATGAGCAGTTCTTC.